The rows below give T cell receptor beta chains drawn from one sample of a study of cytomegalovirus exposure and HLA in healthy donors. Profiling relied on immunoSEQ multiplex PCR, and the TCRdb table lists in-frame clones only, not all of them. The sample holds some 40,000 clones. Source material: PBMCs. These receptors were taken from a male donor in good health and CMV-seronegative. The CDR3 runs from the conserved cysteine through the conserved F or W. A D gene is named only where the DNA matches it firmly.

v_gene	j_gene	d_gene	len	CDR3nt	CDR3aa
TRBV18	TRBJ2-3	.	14	TGTGCCAGCTCACAGGGGATTCGCACAGATACGCAGTATTTT	CASSQGIRTDTQYF
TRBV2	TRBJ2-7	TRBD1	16	TGTGCCAGCACCCCAGGGGGACAACGGTTCTCCTACGAGCAGTACTTC	CASTPGGQRFSYEQYF
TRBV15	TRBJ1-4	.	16	TGTGCCACCACCTCCTTAGGCAGGGAACATAATGAAAAACTGTTTTTT	CATTSLGREHNEKLFF
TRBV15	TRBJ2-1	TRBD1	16	TGTGCCACCAGCGCTGGGACAGGGAGCTCCTACAATGAGCAGTTCTTC	CATSAGTGSSYNEQFF
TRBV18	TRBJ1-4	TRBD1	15	TGTGCCAGCTCACGCTCGACAGGGGGCGGTGAAAAACTGTTTTTT	CASSRSTGGGEKLFF
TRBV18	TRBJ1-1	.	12	TGTGCCAGCTCACGGGGGGTCACTGAAGCTTTCTTT	CASSRGVTEAFF
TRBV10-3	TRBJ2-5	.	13	TGTGCCATCAGTGAATCCCCCCCGGAGACCCAGTACTTC	CAISESPPETQYF
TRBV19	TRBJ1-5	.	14	TGTGCCAGTACTCTCCAAAGGGGTGATCAGCCCCAGCATTTT	CASTLQRGDQPQHF
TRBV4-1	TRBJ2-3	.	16	TGCGCCAGCAGCCATGATCCCGGGGTTAGCACAGATATGCAGTATTTT	CASSHDPGVSTDMQYF
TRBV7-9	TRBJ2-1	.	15	TGTGTCAGCAGCTCACAGTATTTCTCCTACAATGAGCAGTTCTTC	CVSSSQYFSYNEQFF
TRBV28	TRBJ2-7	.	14	TGTGCCAGCAGTTTTCCGCAGGGCTCCTACGAGCAGTACTTC	CASSFPQGSYEQYF
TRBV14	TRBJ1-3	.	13	TGTGCCAGCAGCCAAGTTCGTGGAAACACCATATATTTT	CASSQVRGNTIYF
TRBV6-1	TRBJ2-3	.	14	TGTGCCAGCAGCCTTACTACTAGCACAGATACGCAGTATTTT	CASSLTTSTDTQYF
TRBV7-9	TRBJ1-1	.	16	TGTGCCAGCAGTACTGAGGGAGGGGGGTTTGGCACTGAAGCTTTCTTT	CASSTEGGGFGTEAFF
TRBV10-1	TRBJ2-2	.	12	TGCGCCAGTATACAGGGTGCCGGGGAGCTGTTTTTT	CASIQGAGELFF
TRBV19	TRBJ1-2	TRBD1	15	TGTGCCAGTAGTGAGACAGGGCAACTCTATTATGGCTACACCTTC	CASSETGQLYYGYTF
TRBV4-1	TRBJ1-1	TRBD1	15	TGCGCCAGCAGCCAAAAACAGGGGACCCCTACTGAAGCTTTCTTT	CASSQKQGTPTEAFF
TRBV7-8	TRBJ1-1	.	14	TGTGCCAGCAGCCCCCTGAGTTCGAACACTGAAGCTTTCTTT	CASSPLSSNTEAFF
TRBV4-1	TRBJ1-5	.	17	TGCGCCAGCAGCTCAGAGGCCGACCCGTATAGCAATCAGCCCCAGCATTTT	CASSSEADPYSNQPQHF
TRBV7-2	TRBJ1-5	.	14	TGTGCCAGCAGCCTTCAGGTTCACAATCAGCCCCAGCATTTT	CASSLQVHNQPQHF
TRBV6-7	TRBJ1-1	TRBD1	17	TGTGCCAGTATTATAAGCTGGGACAGGGACTACTCCACTGAAGCTTTCTTT	CASIISWDRDYSTEAFF
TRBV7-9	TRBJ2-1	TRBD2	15	TGTGCCAGCAGCCTAGCGGGGGGGCCCTACGATGAGCAGTTCTTC	CASSLAGGPYDEQFF
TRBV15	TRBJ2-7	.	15	TGTGCCACCAGCAACCAACCCGACACGGCGCACGAGCAGTACTTC	CATSNQPDTAHEQYF
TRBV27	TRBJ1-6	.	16	TGTGCCAGCGCAAGACAGGCCTCAGGGATTAATTCACCCCTCCACTTT	CASARQASGINSPLHF
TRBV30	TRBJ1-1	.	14	TGTGCCTGGGCTACGGGGGGCTTTGCCACTGAAGCTTTCTTT	CAWATGGFATEAFF
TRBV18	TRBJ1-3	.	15	TGTGCCAGCTCACCATCGGGGAACGTTGGAAACACCATATATTTT	CASSPSGNVGNTIYF
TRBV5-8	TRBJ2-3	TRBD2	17	TGTGCCAGCAGCTTGGCCCCTAGCGGGGGGGCCGGAGATACGCAGTATTTT	CASSLAPSGGAGDTQYF
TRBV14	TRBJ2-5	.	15	TGTGCCAGCAGCCTCTCGACTAGATTTCAAGAGACCCAGTACTTC	CASSLSTRFQETQYF
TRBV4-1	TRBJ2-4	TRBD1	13	TGCGCCAGCAGCCAATTTGGTTTGGACAGGGAAGAATTC	CASSQFGLDREEF
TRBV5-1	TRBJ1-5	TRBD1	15	TGCGCCAGCAGCTCGACAGGGGGCCACAATCAGCCCCAGCATTTT	CASSSTGGHNQPQHF
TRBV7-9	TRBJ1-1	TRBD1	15	TGTGCCAGCAGCTTTTGGACAGGGGCGAACACTGAAGCTTTCTTT	CASSFWTGANTEAFF
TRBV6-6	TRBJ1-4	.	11	TGTGCCAGCAGTGGAGGGGAAAAACTGTTTTTT	CASSGGEKLFF
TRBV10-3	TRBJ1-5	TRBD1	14	TGTGCCATCAGTGTGGGGACAGGGAATCAGCCCCAGCATTTT	CAISVGTGNQPQHF
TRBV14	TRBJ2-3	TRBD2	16	TGTGCCAGCAGCCCTTTCCTTAGCGGGGTTACAGATACGCAGTATTTT	CASSPFLSGVTDTQYF
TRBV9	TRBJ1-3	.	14	TGTGCCAGCAGCGGAGGTGCCTCTGGAAACACCATATATTTT	CASSGGASGNTIYF
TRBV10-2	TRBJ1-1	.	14	TGCGCCAGCAGTGGTAGCCTAGCACCCCCTGAAGCTTTCTTT	CASSGSLAPPEAFF
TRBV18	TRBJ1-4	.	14	TGTGCCAGCTCACCGGAGAGTTCAAATGAAAAACTGTTTTTT	CASSPESSNEKLFF
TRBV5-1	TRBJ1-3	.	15	TGCGCCAGCAGCTTGAACAGGGACACTGGAAACACCATATATTTT	CASSLNRDTGNTIYF
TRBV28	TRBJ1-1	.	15	TGTGCCAGCAGTGCAACGACAGTAATGAACACTGAAGCTTTCTTT	CASSATTVMNTEAFF
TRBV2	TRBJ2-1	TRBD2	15	TGTGCCAGCGGCCTAGCGGGGGGGCCGACATATGAGCAGTTCTTC	CASGLAGGPTYEQFF
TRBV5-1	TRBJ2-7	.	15	TGCGCCAGCAGCGAAGGGACGGAGGGTTCCTACGAGCAGTACTTC	CASSEGTEGSYEQYF
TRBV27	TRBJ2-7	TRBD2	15	TGTGCCAGCAGTCTCGGGGGGGCCCTCTCCTACGAGCAGTACTTC	CASSLGGALSYEQYF
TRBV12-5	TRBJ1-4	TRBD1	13	TGTGCTAGTGGTTACCCGGACAGGGAAAAACTGTTTTTT	CASGYPDREKLFF
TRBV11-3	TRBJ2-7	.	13	TGTGCCAGCAGCACGCGGAACTCCTACGAGCAGTACTTC	CASSTRNSYEQYF
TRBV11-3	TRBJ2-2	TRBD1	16	TGTGCCAGCAGCTTAGATGGCCGACAGGGGTTACGGGAGCTGTTTTTT	CASSLDGRQGLRELFF
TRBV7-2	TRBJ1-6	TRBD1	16	TGTGCCAGCAGCTGGACAGGGGGCTCCTTGAATTCACCCCTCCACTTT	CASSWTGGSLNSPLHF
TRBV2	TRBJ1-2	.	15	TGTGCCAGCAGTATCCGACAGGCGGCTAACTATGGCTACACCTTC	CASSIRQAANYGYTF
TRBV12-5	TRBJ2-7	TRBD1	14	TGTGCTAGTGGTAAGGCGGACAGGGCCTACGAGCAGTACTTC	CASGKADRAYEQYF
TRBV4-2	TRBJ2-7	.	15	TGTGCCAGCAGCCAAACGGACAGCCTCGCCTACGAGCAGTACTTC	CASSQTDSLAYEQYF
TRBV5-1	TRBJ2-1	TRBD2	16	TGCGCCAGCAGCTTGCGGGAGGGTTCGTCCGACAATGAGCAGTTCTTC	CASSLREGSSDNEQFF
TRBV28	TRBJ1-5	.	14	TGTGCCAGCCTTACAGGGTATAGCAATCAGCCCCAGCATTTT	CASLTGYSNQPQHF